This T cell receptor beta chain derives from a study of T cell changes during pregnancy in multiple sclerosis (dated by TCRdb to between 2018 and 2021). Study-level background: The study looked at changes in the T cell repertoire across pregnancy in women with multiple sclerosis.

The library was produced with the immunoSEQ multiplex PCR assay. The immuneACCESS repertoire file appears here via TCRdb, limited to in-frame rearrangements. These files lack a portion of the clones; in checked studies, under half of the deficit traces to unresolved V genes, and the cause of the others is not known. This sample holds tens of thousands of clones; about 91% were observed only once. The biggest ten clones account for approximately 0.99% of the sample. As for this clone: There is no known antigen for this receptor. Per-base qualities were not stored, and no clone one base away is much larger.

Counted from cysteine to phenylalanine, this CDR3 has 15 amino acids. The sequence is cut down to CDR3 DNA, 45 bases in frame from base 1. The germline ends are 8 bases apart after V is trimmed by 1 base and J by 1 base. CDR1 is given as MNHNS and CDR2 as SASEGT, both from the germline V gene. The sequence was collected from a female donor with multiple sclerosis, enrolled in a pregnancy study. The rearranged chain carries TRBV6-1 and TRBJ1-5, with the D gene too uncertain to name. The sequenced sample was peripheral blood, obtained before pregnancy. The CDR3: CASSEEGGSNQPQHF. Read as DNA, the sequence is TGTGCCAGCAGTGAAGAGGGCGGGAGCAATCAGCCCCAGCATTTT.